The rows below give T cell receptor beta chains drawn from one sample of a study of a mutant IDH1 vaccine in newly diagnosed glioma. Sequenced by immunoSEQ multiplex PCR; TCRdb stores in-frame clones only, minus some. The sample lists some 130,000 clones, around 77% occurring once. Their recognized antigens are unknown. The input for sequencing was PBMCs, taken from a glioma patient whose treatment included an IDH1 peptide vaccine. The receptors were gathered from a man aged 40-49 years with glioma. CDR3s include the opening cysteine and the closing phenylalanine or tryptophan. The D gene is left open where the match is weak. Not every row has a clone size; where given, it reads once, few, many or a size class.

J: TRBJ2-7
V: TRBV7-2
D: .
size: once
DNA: TGTGCCAGCAGCCCGGGTTTCTACGAGCAGTACTTC
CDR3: CASSPGFYEQYF

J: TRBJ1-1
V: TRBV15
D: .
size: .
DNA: TGTGCCACCAGCCCGACCCTGGGACGGATTATGAACACTGAAGCTTTCTTT
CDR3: CATSPTLGRIMNTEAFF

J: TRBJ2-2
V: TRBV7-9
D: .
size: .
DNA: TGTGCCAGCAGACCGGACAACACCGGGGAGCTGTTTTTT
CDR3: CASRPDNTGELFF

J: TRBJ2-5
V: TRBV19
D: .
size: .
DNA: TGTGCCAGTAGCGCTATATTCAGGGGCCCAGGAGAGACCCAGTACTTC
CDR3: CASSAIFRGPGETQYF

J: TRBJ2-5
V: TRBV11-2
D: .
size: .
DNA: TGTGCCAGCAGCTTAGTGCAGTTCGGGGTGGAGACCCAGTACTTC
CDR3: CASSLVQFGVETQYF

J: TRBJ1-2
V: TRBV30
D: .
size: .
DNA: TGTGCCTGGAGTACGCTTCCTAACTATGGCTACACCTTC
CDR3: CAWSTLPNYGYTF

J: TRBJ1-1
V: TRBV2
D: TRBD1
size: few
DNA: TGTGCCAGCAGTGAAGTGGGGGCAGGGGGCACTGAAGCTTTCTTT
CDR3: CASSEVGAGGTEAFF

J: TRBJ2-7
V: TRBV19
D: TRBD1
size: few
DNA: TGTGCCAGTAGTTACGGCGGGGACAGGTTCTACGAGCAGTACTTC
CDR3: CASSYGGDRFYEQYF

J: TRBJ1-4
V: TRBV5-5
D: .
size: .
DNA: TGTGCCAGCAGCTTGGGATACCGGAATGAAAAACTGTTTTTT
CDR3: CASSLGYRNEKLFF

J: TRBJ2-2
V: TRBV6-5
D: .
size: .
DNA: TGTGCCAGCAGTTACCGAGCGACGACCGGGGAGCTGTTTTTT
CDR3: CASSYRATTGELFF

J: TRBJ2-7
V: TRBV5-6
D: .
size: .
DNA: TGTGCCAGCAGCTTGGACGGCAGGGGAAGGGAGCAGTACTTC
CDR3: CASSLDGRGREQYF

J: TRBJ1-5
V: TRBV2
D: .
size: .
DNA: TGTGCCAGCAGTGTCCGGGCCGATTATAGCAATCAGCCCCAGCATTTT
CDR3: CASSVRADYSNQPQHF

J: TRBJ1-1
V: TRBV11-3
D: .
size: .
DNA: TGTGCCAGCAGCTTCCGGAGAGGGACTGAAGCTTTCTTT
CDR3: CASSFRRGTEAFF

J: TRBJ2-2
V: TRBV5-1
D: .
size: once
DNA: TGCGCCAGCAGGGGGACCGGGACTTTTAACACCGGGGAGCTGTTTTTT
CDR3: CASRGTGTFNTGELFF